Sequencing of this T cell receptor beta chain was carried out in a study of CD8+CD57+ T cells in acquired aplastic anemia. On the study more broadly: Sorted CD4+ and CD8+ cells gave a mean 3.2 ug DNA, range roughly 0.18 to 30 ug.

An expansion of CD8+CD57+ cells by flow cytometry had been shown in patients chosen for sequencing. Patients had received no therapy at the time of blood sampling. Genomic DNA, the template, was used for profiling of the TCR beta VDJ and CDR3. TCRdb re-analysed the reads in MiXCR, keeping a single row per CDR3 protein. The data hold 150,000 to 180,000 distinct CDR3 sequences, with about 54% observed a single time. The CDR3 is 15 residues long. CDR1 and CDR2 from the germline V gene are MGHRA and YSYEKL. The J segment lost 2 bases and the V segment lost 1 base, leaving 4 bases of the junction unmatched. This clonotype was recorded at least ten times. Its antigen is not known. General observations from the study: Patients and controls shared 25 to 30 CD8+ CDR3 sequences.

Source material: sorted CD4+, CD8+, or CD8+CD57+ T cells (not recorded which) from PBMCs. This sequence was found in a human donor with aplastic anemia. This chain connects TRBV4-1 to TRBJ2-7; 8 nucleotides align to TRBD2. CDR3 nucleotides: TGCGCCAGCAGCCAAGTAGCGGGGTCAACCTACGAGCAGTACTTC. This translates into CASSQVAGSTYEQYF.